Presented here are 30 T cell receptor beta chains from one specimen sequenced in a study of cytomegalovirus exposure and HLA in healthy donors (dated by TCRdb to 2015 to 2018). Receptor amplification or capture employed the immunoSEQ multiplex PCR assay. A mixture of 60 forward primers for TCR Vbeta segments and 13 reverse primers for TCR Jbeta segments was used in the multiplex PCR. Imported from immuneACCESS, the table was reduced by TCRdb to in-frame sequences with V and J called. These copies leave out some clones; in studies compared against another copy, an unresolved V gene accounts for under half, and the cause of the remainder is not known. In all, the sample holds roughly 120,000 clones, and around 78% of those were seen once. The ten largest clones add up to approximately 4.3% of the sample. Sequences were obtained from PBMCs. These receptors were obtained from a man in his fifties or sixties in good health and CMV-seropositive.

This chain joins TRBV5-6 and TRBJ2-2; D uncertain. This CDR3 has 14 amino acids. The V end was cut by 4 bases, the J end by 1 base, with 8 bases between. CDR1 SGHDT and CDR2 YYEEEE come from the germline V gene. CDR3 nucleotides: TGTGCCAGCAGCCACGAGGTGAACACCGGGGAGCTGTTTTTT. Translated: CASSHEVNTGELFF.

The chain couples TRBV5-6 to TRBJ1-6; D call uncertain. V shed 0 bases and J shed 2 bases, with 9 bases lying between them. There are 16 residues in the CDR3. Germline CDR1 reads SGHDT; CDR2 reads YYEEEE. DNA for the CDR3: TGTGCCAGCAGCTTGGTCTCCGGTCCCTATAATTCACCCCTCCACTTT. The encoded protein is CASSLVSGPYNSPLHF.

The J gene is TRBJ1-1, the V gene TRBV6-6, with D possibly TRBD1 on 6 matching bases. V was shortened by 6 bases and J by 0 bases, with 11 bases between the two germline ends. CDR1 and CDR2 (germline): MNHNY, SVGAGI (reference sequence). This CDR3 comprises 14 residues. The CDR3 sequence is CASRNTGLNTEAFF. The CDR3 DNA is TGTGCCAGCAGAAACACAGGGTTGAACACTGAAGCTTTCTTT.

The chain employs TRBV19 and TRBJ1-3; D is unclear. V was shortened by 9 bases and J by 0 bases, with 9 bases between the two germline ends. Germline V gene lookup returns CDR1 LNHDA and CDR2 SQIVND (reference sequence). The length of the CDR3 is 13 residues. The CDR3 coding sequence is TGTGCCAGCGCCCGGGTCTCTGGAAACACCATATATTTT. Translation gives CASARVSGNTIYF.

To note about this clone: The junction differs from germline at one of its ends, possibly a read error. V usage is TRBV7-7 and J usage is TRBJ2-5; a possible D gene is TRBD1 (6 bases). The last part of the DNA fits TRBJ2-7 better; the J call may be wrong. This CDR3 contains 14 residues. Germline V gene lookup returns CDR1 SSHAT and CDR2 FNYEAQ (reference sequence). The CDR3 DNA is TGTGCTAGCAGCCCGCAACAGGGATCCTACGAGCAGTACTTC. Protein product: CASSPQQGSYEQYF.

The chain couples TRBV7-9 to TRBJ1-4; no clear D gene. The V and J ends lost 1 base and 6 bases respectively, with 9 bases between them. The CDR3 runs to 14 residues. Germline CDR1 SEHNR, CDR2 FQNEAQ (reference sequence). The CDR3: CASSLVLRDEKLFF. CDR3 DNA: TGTGCCAGCAGCTTAGTGCTGAGGGATGAAAAACTGTTTTTT.

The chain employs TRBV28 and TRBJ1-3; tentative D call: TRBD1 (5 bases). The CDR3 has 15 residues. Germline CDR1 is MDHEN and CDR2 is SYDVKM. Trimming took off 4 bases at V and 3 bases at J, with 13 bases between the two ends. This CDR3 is CASSSRRDGGNTIYF. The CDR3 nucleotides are TGTGCCAGCAGTTCGAGGAGGGACGGTGGAAACACCATATATTTT.

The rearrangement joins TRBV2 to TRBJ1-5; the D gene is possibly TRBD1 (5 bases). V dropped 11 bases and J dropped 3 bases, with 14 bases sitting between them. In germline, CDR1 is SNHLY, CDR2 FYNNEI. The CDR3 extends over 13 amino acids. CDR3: CAGGDGFNQPQHF. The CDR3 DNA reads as TGTGCCGGGGGGGACGGATTCAATCAGCCCCAGCATTTT.

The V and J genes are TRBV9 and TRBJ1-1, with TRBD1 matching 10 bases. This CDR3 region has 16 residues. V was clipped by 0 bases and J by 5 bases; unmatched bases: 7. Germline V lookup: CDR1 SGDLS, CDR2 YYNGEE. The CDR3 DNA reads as TGTGCCAGCAGCGTAGGGCTGGGACAGGGGAATACTGAAGCTTTCTTT. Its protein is CASSVGLGQGNTEAFF.

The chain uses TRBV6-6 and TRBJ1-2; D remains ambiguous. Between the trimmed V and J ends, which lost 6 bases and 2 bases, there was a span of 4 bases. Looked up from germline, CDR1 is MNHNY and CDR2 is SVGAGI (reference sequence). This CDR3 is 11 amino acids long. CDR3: CASSPNYGYTF. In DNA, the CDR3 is TGTGCCAGCAGCCCAAACTATGGCTACACCTTC.

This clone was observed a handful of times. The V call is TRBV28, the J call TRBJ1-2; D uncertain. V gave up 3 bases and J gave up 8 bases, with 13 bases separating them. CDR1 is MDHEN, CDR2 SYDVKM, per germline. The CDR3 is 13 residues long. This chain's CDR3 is CASSFIQRKGYTF. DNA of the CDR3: TGTGCCAGCAGTTTTATACAGCGGAAGGGCTACACCTTC.

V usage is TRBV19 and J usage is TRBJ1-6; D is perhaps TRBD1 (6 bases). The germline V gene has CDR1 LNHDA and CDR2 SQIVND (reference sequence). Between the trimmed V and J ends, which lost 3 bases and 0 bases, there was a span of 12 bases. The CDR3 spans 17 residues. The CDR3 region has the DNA TGTGCCAGTAGTATTGCAGGGGCGATCTCCTATAATTCACCCCTCCACTTT. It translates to CASSIAGAISYNSPLHF.

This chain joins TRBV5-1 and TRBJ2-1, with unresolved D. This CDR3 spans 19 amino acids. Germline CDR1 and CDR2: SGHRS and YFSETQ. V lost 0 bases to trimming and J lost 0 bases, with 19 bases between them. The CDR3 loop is CASSLAAGFGRSSYNEQFF. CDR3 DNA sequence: TGCGCCAGCAGCTTGGCCGCCGGGTTTGGCCGGAGCTCCTACAATGAGCAGTTCTTC.

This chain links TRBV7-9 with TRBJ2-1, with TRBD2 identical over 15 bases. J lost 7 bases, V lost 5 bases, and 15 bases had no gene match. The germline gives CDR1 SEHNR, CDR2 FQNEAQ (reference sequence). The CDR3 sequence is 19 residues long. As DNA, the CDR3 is TGTGCCAGCAGCCCACGGACTAGCGGGGGGGCGGGAGTAGTGAATGAGCAGTTCTTC. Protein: CASSPRTSGGAGVVNEQFF.

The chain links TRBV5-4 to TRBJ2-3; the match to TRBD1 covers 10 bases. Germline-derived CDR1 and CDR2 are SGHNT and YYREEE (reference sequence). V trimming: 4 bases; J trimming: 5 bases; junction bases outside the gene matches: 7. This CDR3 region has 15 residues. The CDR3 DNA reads TGTGCCAGCAGCCAACGGACAGGGGGAGGAGATACGCAGTATTTT. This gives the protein CASSQRTGGGDTQYF. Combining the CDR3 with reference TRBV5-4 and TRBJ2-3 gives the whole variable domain ETGVTQSPTHLIKTRGQQVTLRCSSQSGHNTVSWYQQALGQGPQFIFQYYREEENGRGNFPPRFSGLQFPNYSSELNVNALELDDSALYLCASSQRTGGGDTQYFGPGTRLTVL.

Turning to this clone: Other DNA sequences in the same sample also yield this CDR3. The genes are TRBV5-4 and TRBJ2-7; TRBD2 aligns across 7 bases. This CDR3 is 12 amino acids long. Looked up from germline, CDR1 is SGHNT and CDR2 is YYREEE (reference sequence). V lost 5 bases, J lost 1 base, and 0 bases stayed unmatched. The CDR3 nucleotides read TGTGCCAGCAGGGGGGGGTCCTACGAGCAGTACTTC. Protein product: CASRGGSYEQYF.

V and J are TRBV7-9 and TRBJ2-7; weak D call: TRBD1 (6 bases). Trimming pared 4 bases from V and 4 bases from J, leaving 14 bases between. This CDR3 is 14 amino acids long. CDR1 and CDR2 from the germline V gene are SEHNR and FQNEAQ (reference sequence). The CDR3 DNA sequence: TGTGCCAGCAGCTCCCGGGACACCGTTTACGAGCAGTACTTC. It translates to CASSSRDTVYEQYF.

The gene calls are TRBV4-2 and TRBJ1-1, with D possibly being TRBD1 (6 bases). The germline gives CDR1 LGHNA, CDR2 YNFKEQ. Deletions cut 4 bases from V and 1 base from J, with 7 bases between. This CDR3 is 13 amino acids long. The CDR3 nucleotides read TGTGCCAGCAGCCCCAGGGGGAACACTGAAGCTTTCTTT. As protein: CASSPRGNTEAFF.

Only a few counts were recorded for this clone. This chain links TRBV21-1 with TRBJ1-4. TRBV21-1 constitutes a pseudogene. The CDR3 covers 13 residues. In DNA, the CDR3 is TGCCTTAGCAGCGGGTACCCCGCGGAAAAACTGTTTTTT. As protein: CLSSGYPAEKLFF.

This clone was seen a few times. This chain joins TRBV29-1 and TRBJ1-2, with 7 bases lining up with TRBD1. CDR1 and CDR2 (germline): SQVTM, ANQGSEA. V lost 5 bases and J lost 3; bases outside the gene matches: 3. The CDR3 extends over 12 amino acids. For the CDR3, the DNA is TGCAGCGTTTCAGGGGGTGACTATGGCTACACCTTC. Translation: CSVSGGDYGYTF.

As DNA, the CDR3 is TGTGCCAGCAGCTTAGCTCCAGGGAACTATGGCTACACCTTC. Translating it yields CASSLAPGNYGYTF. J is TRBJ1-2 and V is TRBV11-2, with a possible D match to TRBD1 (5 bases). The germline V gene has CDR1 SGHAT and CDR2 FQNNGV. V shed 1 base and J shed 2 bases, with 8 bases lying between them. This CDR3 spans 14 amino acids. The full variable domain, with the rest looked up from reference TRBV11-2 and TRBJ1-2, is EAGVAQSPRYKIIEKRQSVAFWCNPISGHATLYWYQQILGQGPKLLIQFQNNGVVDDSQLPKDRFSAERLKGVDSTLKIQPAKLEDSAVYLCASSLAPGNYGYTFGSGTRLTVV.

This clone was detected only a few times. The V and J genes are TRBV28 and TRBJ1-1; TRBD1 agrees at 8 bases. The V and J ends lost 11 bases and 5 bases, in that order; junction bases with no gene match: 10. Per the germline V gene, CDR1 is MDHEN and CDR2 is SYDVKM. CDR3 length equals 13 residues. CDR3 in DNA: TGTGCCGGACAGGGACCCCCGTGGACTGAAGCTTTCTTT. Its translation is CAGQGPPWTEAFF.

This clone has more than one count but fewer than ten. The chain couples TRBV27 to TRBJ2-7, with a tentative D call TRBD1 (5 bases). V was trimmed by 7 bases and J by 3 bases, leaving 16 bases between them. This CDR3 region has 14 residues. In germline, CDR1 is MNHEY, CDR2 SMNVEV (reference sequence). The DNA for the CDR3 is TGTGCCAGCAAGGGCGGCAGGGTCGACTACGAGCAGTACTTC. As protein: CASKGGRVDYEQYF.

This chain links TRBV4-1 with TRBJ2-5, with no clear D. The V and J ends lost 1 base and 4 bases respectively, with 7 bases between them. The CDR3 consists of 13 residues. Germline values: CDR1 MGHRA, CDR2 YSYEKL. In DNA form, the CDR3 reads TGCGCCAGCAGCCAAGTCATTAGAGAGACCCAGTACTTC. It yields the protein CASSQVIRETQYF.

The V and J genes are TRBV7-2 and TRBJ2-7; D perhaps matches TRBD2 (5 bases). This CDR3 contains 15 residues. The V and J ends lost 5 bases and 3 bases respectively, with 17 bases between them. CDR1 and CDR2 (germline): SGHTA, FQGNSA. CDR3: CASSVEALGSYEQYF. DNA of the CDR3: TGTGCCAGCAGCGTAGAGGCACTAGGGAGCTACGAGCAGTACTTC.

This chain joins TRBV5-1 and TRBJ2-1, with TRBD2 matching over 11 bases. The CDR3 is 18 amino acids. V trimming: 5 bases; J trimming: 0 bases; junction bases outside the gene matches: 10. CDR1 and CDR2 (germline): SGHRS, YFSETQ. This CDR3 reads CASSWASSGGSSYNEQFF. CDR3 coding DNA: TGCGCCAGCAGTTGGGCCTCTAGCGGGGGGAGCTCCTACAATGAGCAGTTCTTC.

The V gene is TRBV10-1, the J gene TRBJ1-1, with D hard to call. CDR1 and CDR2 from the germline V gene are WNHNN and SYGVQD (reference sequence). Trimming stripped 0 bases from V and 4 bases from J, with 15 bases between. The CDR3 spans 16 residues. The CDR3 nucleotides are TGCGCCAGCAGTGAGTCCGGGTTTATCGGAGGCACTGAAGCTTTCTTT. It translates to CASSESGFIGGTEAFF.

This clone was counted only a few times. CDR3: CASGPSDRSNQPQHF. CDR3 sequence (DNA): TGTGCCAGCGGACCATCCGACAGGTCCAATCAGCCCCAGCATTTT. The J gene is TRBJ1-5, the V gene TRBV27; weak D call: TRBD1 (6 bases). The CDR3 consists of 15 residues. Trimming shortened V by 8 bases and J by 3 bases, and 17 bases separated the two germline ends. Germline values: CDR1 MNHEY, CDR2 SMNVEV (reference sequence).

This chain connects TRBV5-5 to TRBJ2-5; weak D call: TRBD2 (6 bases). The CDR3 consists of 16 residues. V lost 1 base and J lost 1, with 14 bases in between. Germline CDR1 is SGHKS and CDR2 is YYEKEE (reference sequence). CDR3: CASSLSGLATQETQYF. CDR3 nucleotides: TGTGCCAGCAGCTTGTCGGGCCTAGCGACCCAAGAGACCCAGTACTTC. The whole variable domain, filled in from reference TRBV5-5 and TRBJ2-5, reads DAGVTQSPTHLIKTRGQQVTLRCSPISGHKSVSWYQQVLGQGPQFIFQYYEKEERGRGNFPDRFSARQFPNYSSELNVNALLLGDSALYLCASSLSGLATQETQYFGPGTRLLVL.

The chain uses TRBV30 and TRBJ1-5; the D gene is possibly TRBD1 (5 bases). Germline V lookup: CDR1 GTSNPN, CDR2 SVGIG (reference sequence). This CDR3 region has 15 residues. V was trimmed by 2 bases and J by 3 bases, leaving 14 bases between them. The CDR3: CAWSSGQGVNQPQHF. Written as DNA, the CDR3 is TGTGCCTGGAGTTCGGGTCAAGGGGTCAATCAGCCCCAGCATTTT.